This TCR beta chain was sequenced for a study of CD8+ T cells in alopecia areata. Reverse transcription of extracted RNA yielded cDNA, which provided the sequencing template. The assay was immunoSEQ multiplex PCR, and TCRdb's table has in-frame clones only and misses some. Here the sample spans about 200,000 clones, 45% to 70% being singletons. Trimming took 5 bases from V and 5 from J; bases not matched to a gene: 4. There are 14 residues in the CDR3. Germline values: CDR1 SGHVS, CDR2 FNYEAQ. The chain employs TRBV7-6 and TRBJ2-1; 9 nucleotides agree with TRBD1. Specimen: CD8+ T cells sorted from blood. The sequence derives from a human donor in good health. In DNA, the CDR3 is TGTGCCAGCAGCGAGGGACAGGGTAACAATGAGCAGTTCTTC. It codes for CASSEGQGNNEQFF.